This T cell receptor (beta chain) was observed in a study of T cells in women clearing cervical HPV infection. Study at large: Donors had HPV16-related CIN3 or worse; 2 had invasive cancer. For cases, blood was sampled a median around 140 days after lesion detection, interquartile range roughly 90 to 210 days. Case blood drawn at lesion detection; control blood after infection cleared.

The length of the CDR3 is 16 residues. With V trimmed by 6 bases and J by 5 bases, 11 bases remained unmatched. CDR1 MDHEN and CDR2 SYDVKM come from the germline V gene. The data were produced by immunoSEQ multiplex PCR, yet TCRdb's version contains in-frame clones alone and is incomplete. This sample's table has tens of thousands of clones. Points from the study as a whole: CIN3+ cases had significantly higher TCR richness than controls; evenness did not differ.

Frequency places this clone as medium-sized. Its antigen is not known. The observed sequence ends 3 residues before the CDR3 terminus, with the missing tail filled in from the germline J gene. The sequence was obtained from a woman between 18 and 69 years old with a cervical HPV16 infection that either progressed to CIN3+ or cleared (not recorded which). This chain joins TRBV28 and TRBJ1-1; 11 nucleotides match TRBD1. The sequenced material came from blood buffy coat. This chain's CDR3 is CASRTWTGGAGTEAFF. The DNA read from the CDR3 is TGTGCCAGCAGAACCTGGACAGGGGGCGCGGGTACTGAA.